The 17 T cell receptor beta chains given below trace back to one sample, sequenced in a study of T cell responses to AZD1222 COVID-19 vaccine. Some clones are missing from TCRdb's copy, which holds only in-frame ones; the method was immunoSEQ multiplex PCR. Of 150,000 or so clones in the sample, around 92% are singletons; the top ten hold roughly 1.3%. Specimen: peripheral blood, collected on day 0 of AZD1222 vaccination. Receptor source: an adult in good health.

The chain carries TRBV6-5 and TRBJ1-1; D perhaps matches TRBD1 (5 bases). Germline V gene data show CDR1 as MNHEY and CDR2 as SVGAGI. This CDR3 spans 13 amino acids. Trimming shortened V by 2 bases and J by 5 bases, and 9 bases separated the two germline ends. The CDR3 coding sequence is TGTGCCAGCAGTTACACCAGGGTAACTGAAGCTTTCTTT. It is translated as CASSYTRVTEAFF.

The chain employs TRBV5-8 and TRBJ1-1; D is undetermined. V lost 3 bases and J lost 2, with 11 bases in between. CDR1 SGHTS and CDR2 YDEGEE come from the germline V gene. This CDR3 has 14 residues. The CDR3 coding sequence is TGTGCCAGCAGCTCGTTGATGGATAACACTGAAGCTTTCTTT. As protein: CASSSLMDNTEAFF.

The chain links TRBV7-8 to TRBJ1-3, with D perhaps matching TRBD1 (6 bases). Per germline, CDR1 SGHVS and CDR2 FQNEAQ. The CDR3 consists of 16 residues. V lost 2 bases and J 4 bases, leaving 15 bases between the germline ends. DNA for the CDR3: TGTGCCAGCAGCTTAAAGGGGGGGAATAGAGGAAACACCATATATTTT. Amino acid sequence: CASSLKGGNRGNTIYF.

This clone is a singleton in its sample. The chain joins TRBV7-3 to TRBJ2-3, with 11 nucleotides matching TRBD1. CDR3 length: 16 amino acids. V gave up 2 bases and J gave up 8 bases; unmatched junction bases: 9. The germline CDR1 and CDR2 sequences are SGHTA and FQGTGA. The CDR3 nucleotides are TGTGCCAGCAGCTTAGGCCCGGGACAGGGGGGTGGTACGCAGTATTTT. Translated, it gives CASSLGPGQGGGTQYF.

This rearrangement joins TRBV2 to TRBJ1-1; perhaps TRBD1 as D (6 bases). Germline CDR1 and CDR2: SNHLY and FYNNEI. V lost 6 bases, J lost 4 bases, and 9 bases lay in between. The CDR3 loop spans 12 amino acids. This CDR3 is CASRPGATEAFF. CDR3 sequence (DNA): TGTGCCAGCAGGCCGGGGGCCACTGAAGCTTTCTTT.

V and J are TRBV18 and TRBJ1-2; D gene ambiguous. Trimming cost V 2 bases and J 4 bases, with 8 bases left between them. Germline CDR1 and CDR2: KGHSH and LQKENI. The CDR3 covers 13 residues. CDR3 nucleotides: TGTGCCAGCTCACCAGAGGGAGGCTATGGCTACACCTTC. This translates into CASSPEGGYGYTF.

The V call is TRBV6-5, the J call TRBJ1-6; D uncertain. The CDR3 sequence is 12 residues long. Germline V gene sequence: CDR1 MNHEY, CDR2 SVGAGI. With 8 bases removed from V and 13 bases from J, the gap between germline ends came to 15 bases. This CDR3 reads CASLGEGIPLHF. The CDR3 region has the DNA TGTGCCAGCTTGGGCGAGGGAATCCCCCTCCACTTT.

This clone was recorded once. The genes are TRBV2 and TRBJ1-5; D remains unclear. The CDR3 runs 14 residues. The germline V gene has CDR1 SNHLY and CDR2 FYNNEI. V was pared by 8 bases and J by 5 bases, with 16 bases between. The CDR3 nucleotides are TGTGCCAGCTGGACGGGATGGAACGATCAGCCCCAGCATTTT. This translates into CASWTGWNDQPQHF.

The V call is TRBV27, the J call TRBJ2-5, with 8 bases that match TRBD2. V trimming: 6 bases; J trimming: 4 bases; junction bases outside the gene matches: 19. The germline V gene has CDR1 MNHEY and CDR2 SMNVEV (reference sequence). The CDR3 runs to 18 residues. Here the CDR3 DNA reads TGTGCCAGCAGCCGCATAGGAGGCGGGACTAGGGTCGGAGAGACCCAGTACTTC. It encodes CASSRIGGGTRVGETQYF.

This clone was found once. The chain has TRBV5-1 and TRBJ2-5, with no clear D. Germline values: CDR1 SGHRS, CDR2 YFSETQ. CDR3 length: 12 residues. V was cut by 0 bases and J by 0 bases, with 0 bases left in between. The CDR3 DNA is TGCGCCAGCAGCTTGGACCAAGAGACCCAGTACTTC. It is translated as CASSLDQETQYF.

In its sample, this clone was seen once. The chain uses TRBV10-3 and TRBJ2-5, with TRBD1 matching over 9 bases. Looked up from germline, CDR1 is ENHRY and CDR2 is SYGVKD. The CDR3 is made up of 19 amino acids. V lost 2 bases, J lost 5 bases, and 18 bases stayed unmatched. This CDR3 reads CAISEPGYRGLGGTETQYF. The CDR3 nucleotides read TGTGCCATCAGTGAGCCCGGGTACAGGGGGCTGGGTGGTACGGAGACCCAGTACTTC.

The J gene is TRBJ2-2, the V gene TRBV7-2; D may match TRBD1 or TRBD2 (5 bases each). The CDR3 sequence is 13 residues long. Trimming removed 5 bases at V and 8 bases at J, with 12 bases between. Germline V gene data show CDR1 as SGHTA and CDR2 as FQGNSA. The CDR3 reads CASSQAGAGELFF. DNA for the CDR3: TGTGCCAGCAGCCAAGCCGGGGCGGGGGAGCTGTTTTTT.

This clone was seen once. This sequence joins TRBV7-2 and TRBJ2-3; D not certain. CDR1 is SGHTA and CDR2 is FQGNSA in the germline V gene. This CDR3 contains 15 residues. The germline V and J ends were trimmed by 0 bases and 5 bases, with 12 bases remaining between them. CDR3 amino acids: CASSLAQTQGDTQYF. The DNA of the CDR3 is TGTGCCAGCAGCTTAGCCCAAACACAAGGAGATACGCAGTATTTT. Combining the CDR3 with reference TRBV7-2 and TRBJ2-3 gives the whole variable domain GAGVSQSPSNKVTEKGKDVELRCDPISGHTALYWYRQSLGQGLEFLIYFQGNSAPDKSGLPSDRFSAERTGGSVSTLTIQRTQQEDSAVYLCASSLAQTQGDTQYFGPGTRLTVL.

This chain connects TRBV7-2 to TRBJ2-1, with 7 bases that match TRBD1. The germline gives CDR1 SGHTA, CDR2 FQGNSA. V dropped 2 bases and J dropped 6; count of bases not matched to a gene: 1. The CDR3 extends over 13 amino acids. The CDR3 DNA reads TGTGCCAGCAGCTTACGACAGGGCAATGAGCAGTTCTTC. Protein: CASSLRQGNEQFF.

The chain employs TRBV5-5 and TRBJ1-2; D is ambiguous. The CDR3 extends over 16 amino acids. Germline values: CDR1 SGHKS, CDR2 YYEKEE (reference sequence). V was trimmed by 0 bases and J by 2 bases, leaving 14 bases between them. The CDR3 loop is CASSLGRQAGNYGYTF. The DNA for the CDR3 is TGTGCCAGCAGCTTGGGGCGGCAGGCTGGGAACTATGGCTACACCTTC.

The chain is built from TRBV28 and TRBJ1-4; 8 bases are shared with TRBD1. This CDR3 spans 16 amino acids. Losses at the gene ends were 3 bases for V and 6 bases for J; bases not matched to a gene: 9. Per germline, CDR1 MDHEN and CDR2 SYDVKM. DNA of the CDR3: TGTGCCAGCAGTTTGCAGGGGGCGCGGGGCTATGAAAAACTGTTTTTT. It encodes CASSLQGARGYEKLFF.

V is TRBV7-2 and J is TRBJ1-2; tentatively, D is TRBD1 (6 bases). Germline V lookup: CDR1 SGHTA, CDR2 FQGNSA. The length of the CDR3 is 15 residues. Trimming left V 1 base short and J 7 bases short, with 16 bases between. DNA for the CDR3: TGTGCCAGCAGCTTAGAATCGCGAACAGGGTTTGGCTACACCTTC. Its translation: CASSLESRTGFGYTF.